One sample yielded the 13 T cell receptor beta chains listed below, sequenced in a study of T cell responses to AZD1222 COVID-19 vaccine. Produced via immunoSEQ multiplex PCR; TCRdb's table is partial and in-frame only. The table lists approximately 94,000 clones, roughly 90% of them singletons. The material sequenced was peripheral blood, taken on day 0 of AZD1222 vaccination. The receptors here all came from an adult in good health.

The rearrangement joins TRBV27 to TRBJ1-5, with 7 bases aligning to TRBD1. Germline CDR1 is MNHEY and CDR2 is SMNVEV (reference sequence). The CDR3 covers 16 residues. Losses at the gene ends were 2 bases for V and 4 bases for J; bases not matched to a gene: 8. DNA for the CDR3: TGTGCCAGCAGTTTAGGGTATGACAGGGCGAATCAGCCCCAGCATTTT. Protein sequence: CASSLGYDRANQPQHF.

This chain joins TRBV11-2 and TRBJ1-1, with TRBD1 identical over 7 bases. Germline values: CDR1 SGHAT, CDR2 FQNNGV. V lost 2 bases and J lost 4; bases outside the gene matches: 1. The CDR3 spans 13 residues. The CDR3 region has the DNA TGTGCCAGCAGCTTACAGGGGGGCACTGAAGCTTTCTTT. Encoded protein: CASSLQGGTEAFF.

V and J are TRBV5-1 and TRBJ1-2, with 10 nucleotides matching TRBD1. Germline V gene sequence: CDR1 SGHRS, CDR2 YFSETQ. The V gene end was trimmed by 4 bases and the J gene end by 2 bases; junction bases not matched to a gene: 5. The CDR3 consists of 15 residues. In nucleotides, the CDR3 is TGCGCCAGCAGCAGCGGGACAGGGGAGAACTATGGCTACACCTTC. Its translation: CASSSGTGENYGYTF.

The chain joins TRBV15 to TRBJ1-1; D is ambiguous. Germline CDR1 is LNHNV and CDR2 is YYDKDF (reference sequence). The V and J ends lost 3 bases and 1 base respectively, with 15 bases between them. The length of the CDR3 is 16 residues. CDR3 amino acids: CATSRAPGGENTEAFF. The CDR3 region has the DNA TGTGCCACCAGCAGGGCCCCAGGCGGGGAGAACACTGAAGCTTTCTTT. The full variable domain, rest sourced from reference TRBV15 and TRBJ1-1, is DAMVIQNPRYQVTQFGKPVTLSCSQTLNHNVMYWYQQKSSQAPKLLFHYYDKDFNNEADTPDNFQSRRPNTSFCFLDIRSPGLGDTAMYLCATSRAPGGENTEAFFGQGTRLTVV.

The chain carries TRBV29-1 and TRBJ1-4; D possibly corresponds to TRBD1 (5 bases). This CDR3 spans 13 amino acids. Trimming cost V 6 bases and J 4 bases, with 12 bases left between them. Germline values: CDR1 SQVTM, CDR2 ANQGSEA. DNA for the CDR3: TGCAGCGTGGCAGGGACTGGTAATGAAAAACTGTTTTTT. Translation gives CSVAGTGNEKLFF.

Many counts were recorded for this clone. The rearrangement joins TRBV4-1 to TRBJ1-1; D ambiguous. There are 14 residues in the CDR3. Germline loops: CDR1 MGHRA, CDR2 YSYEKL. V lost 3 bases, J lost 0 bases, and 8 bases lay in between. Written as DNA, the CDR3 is TGCGCCAGCAGCCAGGAGGGTCTGAACACTGAAGCTTTCTTT. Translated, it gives CASSQEGLNTEAFF.

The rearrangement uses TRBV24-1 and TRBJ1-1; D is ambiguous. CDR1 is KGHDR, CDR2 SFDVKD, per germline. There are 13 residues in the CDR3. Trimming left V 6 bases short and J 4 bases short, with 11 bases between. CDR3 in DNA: TGTGCCACCAGTAGCCGGGAGAGCACTGAAGCTTTCTTT. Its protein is CATSSRESTEAFF.

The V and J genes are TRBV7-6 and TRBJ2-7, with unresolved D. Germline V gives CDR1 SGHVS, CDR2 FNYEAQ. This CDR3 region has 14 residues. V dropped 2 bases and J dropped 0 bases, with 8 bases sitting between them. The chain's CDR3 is CASSLSGYSYEQYF. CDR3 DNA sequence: TGTGCCAGCAGCTTAAGTGGGTACTCCTACGAGCAGTACTTC.

The CDR3 sequence: CAWSVGLVDRGTQYF. CDR3 coding DNA: TGTGCCTGGAGTGTAGGGTTGGTGGACAGGGGAACCCAGTACTTC. V is TRBV30 and J is TRBJ2-5, with 9 bases fitting TRBD1. This CDR3 contains 15 residues. Trimming at V came to 0 bases and at J to 8 bases, leaving 10 bases not matched to a gene. Germline CDR1 is GTSNPN and CDR2 is SVGIG (reference sequence).

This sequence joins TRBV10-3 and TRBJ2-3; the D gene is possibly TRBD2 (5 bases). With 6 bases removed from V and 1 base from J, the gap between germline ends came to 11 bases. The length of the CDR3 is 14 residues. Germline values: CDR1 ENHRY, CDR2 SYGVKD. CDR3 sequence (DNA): TGTGCCATCAGACCTGGGAGCGGCACAGATACGCAGTATTTT. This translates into CAIRPGSGTDTQYF.

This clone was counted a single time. CDR3 protein: CASSFLLAGTSGNNEQFF. The CDR3 DNA sequence: TGTGCCAGCAGCTTTCTGCTGGCCGGGACTAGCGGGAACAATGAGCAGTTCTTC. The gene calls are TRBV28 and TRBJ2-1; TRBD2 agrees at 13 bases. With 6 bases clipped from V and 5 bases from J, the junction kept 13 bases outside the gene matches. Per the germline V gene, CDR1 is MDHEN and CDR2 is SYDVKM. This CDR3 contains 18 residues.

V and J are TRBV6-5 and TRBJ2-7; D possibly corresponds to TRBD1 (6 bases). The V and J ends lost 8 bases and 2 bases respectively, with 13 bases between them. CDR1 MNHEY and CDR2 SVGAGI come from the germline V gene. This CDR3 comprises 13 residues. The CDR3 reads CASLSGQTYEQYF. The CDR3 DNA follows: TGTGCCAGCCTCTCAGGACAGACCTACGAGCAGTACTTC.

Here the CDR3 reads CASSTTQGFGEQYF. DNA for the CDR3: TGTGCCAGCAGCACGACACAGGGGTTTGGGGAGCAGTACTTC. The V call is TRBV9, the J call TRBJ2-7, with 7 bases identical to TRBD1. After removal of 4 bases from V and 7 bases from J, the junction contained 11 bases not matched to a gene. The CDR3 is 14 amino acids. Germline V gene data show CDR1 as SGDLS and CDR2 as YYNGEE.